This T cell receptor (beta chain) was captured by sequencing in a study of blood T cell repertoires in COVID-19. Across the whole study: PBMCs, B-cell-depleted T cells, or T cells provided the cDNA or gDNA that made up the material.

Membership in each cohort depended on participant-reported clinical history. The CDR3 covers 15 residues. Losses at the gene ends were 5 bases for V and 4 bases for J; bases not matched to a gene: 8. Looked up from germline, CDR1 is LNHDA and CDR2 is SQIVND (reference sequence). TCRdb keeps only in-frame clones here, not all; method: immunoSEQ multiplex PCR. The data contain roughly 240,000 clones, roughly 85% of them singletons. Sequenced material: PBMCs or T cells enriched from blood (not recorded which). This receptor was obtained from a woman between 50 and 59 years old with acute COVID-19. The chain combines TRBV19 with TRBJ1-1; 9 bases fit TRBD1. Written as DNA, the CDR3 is TGTGCCAGTAGTCTCGCCGGGACAGGGTTCACTGAAGCTTTCTTT. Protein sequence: CASSLAGTGFTEAFF. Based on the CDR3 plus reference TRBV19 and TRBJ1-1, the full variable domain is DGGITQSPKYLFRKEGQNVTLSCEQNLNHDAMYWYRQDPGQGLRLIYYSQIVNDFQKGDIAEGYSVSREKKESFPLTVTSAQKNPTAFYLCASSLAGTGFTEAFFGQGTRLTVV.